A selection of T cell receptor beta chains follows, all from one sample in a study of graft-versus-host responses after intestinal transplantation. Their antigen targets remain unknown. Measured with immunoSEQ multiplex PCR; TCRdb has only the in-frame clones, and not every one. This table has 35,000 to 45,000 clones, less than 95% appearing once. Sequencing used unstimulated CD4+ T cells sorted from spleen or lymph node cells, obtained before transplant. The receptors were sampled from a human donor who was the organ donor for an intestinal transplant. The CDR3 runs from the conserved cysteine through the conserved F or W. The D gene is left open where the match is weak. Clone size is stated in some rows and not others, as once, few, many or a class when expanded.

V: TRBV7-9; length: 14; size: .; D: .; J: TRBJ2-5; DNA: TGTGCCAGCAGCTTAGCGGGGATCCAAGAGACCCAGTACTTC; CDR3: CASSLAGIQETQYF
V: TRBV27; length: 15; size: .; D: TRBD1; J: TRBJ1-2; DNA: TGTGCCAGCAGTATAGGGACAGGGGGAAACTATGGCTACACCTTC; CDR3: CASSIGTGGNYGYTF
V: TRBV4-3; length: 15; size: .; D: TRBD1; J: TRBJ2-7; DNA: TGCGCCAGCAGCCCACAAAGACAGGGGCACTACGAGCAGTACTTC; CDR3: CASSPQRQGHYEQYF
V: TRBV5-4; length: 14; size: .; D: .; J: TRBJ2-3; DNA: TGTGCCAGCAGCACCCGGACTATCACAGATACGCAGTATTTT; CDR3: CASSTRTITDTQYF
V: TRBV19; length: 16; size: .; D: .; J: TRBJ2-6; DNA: TGTGCCAGTAGTATAGGGGGCGCCTCTGGGGCCAACGTCCTGACTTTC; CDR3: CASSIGGASGANVLTF
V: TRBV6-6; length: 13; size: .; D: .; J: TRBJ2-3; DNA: TGTGCCAGCAGTTATCTCCGGACAGATACGCAGTATTTT; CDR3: CASSYLRTDTQYF
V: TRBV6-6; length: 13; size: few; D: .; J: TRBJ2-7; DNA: TGTGCCAGCAGTTACTCAGGGTCTGGGGGGCAGTACTTC; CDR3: CASSYSGSGGQYF
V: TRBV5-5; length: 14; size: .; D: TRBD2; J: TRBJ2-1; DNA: TGTGCCAGCAGCTACCCGGGACTAGGCAATGAGCAGTTCTTC; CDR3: CASSYPGLGNEQFF
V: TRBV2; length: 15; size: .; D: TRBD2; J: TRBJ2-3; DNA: TGTGCCAGCAGTTTAGCGGGGGGGGGCACAGATACGCAGTATTTT; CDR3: CASSLAGGGTDTQYF
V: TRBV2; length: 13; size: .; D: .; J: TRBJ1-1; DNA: TGTGCCAGCAGTGAGAGGGAGGACACTGAAGCTTTCTTT; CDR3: CASSEREDTEAFF
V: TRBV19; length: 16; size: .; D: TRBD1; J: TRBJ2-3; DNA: TGTGCCAGTAGTAGGACAGGGGGCGTTGGCACAGATACGCAGTATTTT; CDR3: CASSRTGGVGTDTQYF
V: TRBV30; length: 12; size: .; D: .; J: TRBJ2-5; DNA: TGTGCCTGGGGACAGCTCCAAGAGACCCAGTACTTC; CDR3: CAWGQLQETQYF
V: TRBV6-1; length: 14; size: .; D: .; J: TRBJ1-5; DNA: TGTGCCAGCAGTCGGATGGGCGGAAATCAGCCCCAGCATTTT; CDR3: CASSRMGGNQPQHF
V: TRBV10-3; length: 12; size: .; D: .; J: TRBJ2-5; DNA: TGTGCCATCAGTGCACAGCAAGAGACCCAGTACTTC; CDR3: CAISAQQETQYF
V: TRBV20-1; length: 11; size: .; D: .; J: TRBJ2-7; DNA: TGCAGTGCCCTCGGCCGGAACGAGCAGTACTTC; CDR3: CSALGRNEQYF
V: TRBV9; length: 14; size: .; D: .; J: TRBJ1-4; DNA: TGTGCCAGCAGCGTAGGGGGACGGGGAGAAAAACTGTTTTTT; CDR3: CASSVGGRGEKLFF
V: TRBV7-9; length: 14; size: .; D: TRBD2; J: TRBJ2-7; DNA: TGTGCCAGCAGCTTAGAGGGAGGGTCCTACGAGCAGTACTTC; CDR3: CASSLEGGSYEQYF
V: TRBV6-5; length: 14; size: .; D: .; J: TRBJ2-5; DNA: TGTGCCAGCAGTTACTCAGACGAACAAGAGACCCAGTACTTC; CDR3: CASSYSDEQETQYF
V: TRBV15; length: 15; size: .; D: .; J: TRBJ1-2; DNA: TGTGCCACCGCCAGGGGCGGGTTCAGGGGCTATGGCTACACCTTC; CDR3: CATARGGFRGYGYTF
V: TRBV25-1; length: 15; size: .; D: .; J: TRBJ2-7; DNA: TGTGCCAGCAGTGATAACGGGGGCGCCCCCTACGAGCAGTACTTC; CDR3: CASSDNGGAPYEQYF
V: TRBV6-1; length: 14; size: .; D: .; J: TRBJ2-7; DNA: TGTGCCAGCAGCGTCGGGGGTGTCTCCTACGAGCAGTACTTC; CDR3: CASSVGGVSYEQYF
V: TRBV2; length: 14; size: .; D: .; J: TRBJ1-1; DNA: TGTGCCAGTACCCGCGGGCTACCGAACACTGAAGCTTTCTTT; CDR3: CASTRGLPNTEAFF
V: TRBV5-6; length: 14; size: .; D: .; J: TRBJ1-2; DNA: TGTGCCAGCAGCTTGGCAGGTTCCAACTATGGCTACACCTTC; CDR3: CASSLAGSNYGYTF
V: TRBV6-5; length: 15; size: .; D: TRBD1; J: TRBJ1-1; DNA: TGTGCCAGCAGTGGACAGGGGGACATGAACACTGAAGCTTTCTTT; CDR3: CASSGQGDMNTEAFF
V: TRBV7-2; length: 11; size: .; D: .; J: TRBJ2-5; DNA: TGTGCCAGCAGCTTAGGGGCGACCCAGTACTTC; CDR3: CASSLGATQYF
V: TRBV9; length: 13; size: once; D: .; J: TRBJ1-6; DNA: TGTGCCAGCGGGACTTCCTATAATTCACCCCTCCACTTT; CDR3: CASGTSYNSPLHF
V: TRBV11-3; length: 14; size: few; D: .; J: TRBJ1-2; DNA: TGTGCCAGCAGGAATAACGGGGGACCCTATGGCTACACCTTC; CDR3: CASRNNGGPYGYTF
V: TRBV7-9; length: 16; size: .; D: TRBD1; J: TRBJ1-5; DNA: TGTGCCAGCAGCATTACCGGGACAGGGGGCAATCAGCCCCAGCATTTT; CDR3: CASSITGTGGNQPQHF
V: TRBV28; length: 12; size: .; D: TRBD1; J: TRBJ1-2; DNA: TGTGCCAGCCTTGACAGGGATTCTGACTACACCTTC; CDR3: CASLDRDSDYTF
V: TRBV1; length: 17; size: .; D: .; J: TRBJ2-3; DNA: TGCACCAGCAGCCAAGATGGGACTAGCCCGAGCACAGATACGCAGTATTTT; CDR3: CTSSQDGTSPSTDTQYF
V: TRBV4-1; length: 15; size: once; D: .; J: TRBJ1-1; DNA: TGCGCCAGCAGCCAAGATCTGAGGGGCCGGACTGAAGCTTTCTTT; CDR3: CASSQDLRGRTEAFF
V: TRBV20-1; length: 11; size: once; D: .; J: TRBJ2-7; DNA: TGCAGTGCACGACTAGTGGATGAGCAGTACTTC; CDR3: CSARLVDEQYF
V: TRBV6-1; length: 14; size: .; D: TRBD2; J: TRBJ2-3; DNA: TGTGCCAGCATCCGAGCGGGGAGCACAGATACGCAGTATTTT; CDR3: CASIRAGSTDTQYF
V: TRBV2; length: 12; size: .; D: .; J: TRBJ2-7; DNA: TGTGCCAGCAGTCAGAGCTCCTACGAGCAGTACTTC; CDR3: CASSQSSYEQYF
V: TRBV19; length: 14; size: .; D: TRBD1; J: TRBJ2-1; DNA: TGTGCCAGTAGTCCTGCGACAGGGGTGGGTGAGCAGTTCTTC; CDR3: CASSPATGVGEQFF
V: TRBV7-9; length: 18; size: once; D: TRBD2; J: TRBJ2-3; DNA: TGTGCCAGCAGCTTAACCGGGACTAGCGGGGGGGCAGTCAAAACGCAGTATTTT; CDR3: CASSLTGTSGGAVKTQYF
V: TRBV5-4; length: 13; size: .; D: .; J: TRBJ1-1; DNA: TGTGCCAGCAGCTTGGCAAAGGACCTTGAAGCTTTCTTT; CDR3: CASSLAKDLEAFF
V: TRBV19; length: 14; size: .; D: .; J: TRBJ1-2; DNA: TGTGCCAGTAGTAATCCCGGGACCACCTATGGCTACACCTTC; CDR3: CASSNPGTTYGYTF
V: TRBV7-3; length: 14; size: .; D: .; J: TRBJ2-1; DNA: TGTGCCAGCAGCTTAACGGGGGGGCACAATGAGCAGTTCTTC; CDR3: CASSLTGGHNEQFF
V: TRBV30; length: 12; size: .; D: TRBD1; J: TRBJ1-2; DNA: TGTGCCTGGAGGACAGGGTACTATGGCTACACCTTC; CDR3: CAWRTGYYGYTF
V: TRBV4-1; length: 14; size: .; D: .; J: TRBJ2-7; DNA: TGCGCCAGCAGCCCCTTGGGGATCTCCTACGAGCAGTACTTC; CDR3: CASSPLGISYEQYF
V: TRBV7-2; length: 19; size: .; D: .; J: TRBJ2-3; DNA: TGTGCCAGCAGCTTAGTACCACTACCTTCAACAGGGAGCACAGATACGCAGTATTTT; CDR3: CASSLVPLPSTGSTDTQYF
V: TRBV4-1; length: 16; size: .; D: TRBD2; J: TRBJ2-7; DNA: TGCGCCAGCAGCGGGAAGGGACTAGCGGGGGGAGTCGAGCAGTACTTC; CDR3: CASSGKGLAGGVEQYF
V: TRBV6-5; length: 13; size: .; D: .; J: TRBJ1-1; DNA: TGTGCCAGCAGTGGACAGTTGGTTACTGAAGCTTTCTTT; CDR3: CASSGQLVTEAFF
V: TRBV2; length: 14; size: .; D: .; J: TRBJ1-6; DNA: TGTGCCACCACCCGCCGCTCCTATAATTCACCCCTCCACTTT; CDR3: CATTRRSYNSPLHF
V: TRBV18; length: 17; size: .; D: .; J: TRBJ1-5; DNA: TGTGCCAGCTCACCAACACCGACACCATATAGCAATCAGCCCCAGCATTTT; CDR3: CASSPTPTPYSNQPQHF
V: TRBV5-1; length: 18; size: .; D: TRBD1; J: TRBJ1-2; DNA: TGCGCCAGCAGCTTGGAACCAGGACAGGGAGCAGCTAACTATGGCTACACCTTC; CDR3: CASSLEPGQGAANYGYTF
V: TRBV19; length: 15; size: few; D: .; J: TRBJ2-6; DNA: TGTGCCAGTAGTGACGGGCGGTCTGGGGCCAACGTCCTGACTTTC; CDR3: CASSDGRSGANVLTF